This T cell receptor (beta chain) appears in the sequencing data of a study of regulatory T cells in long-lasting Graves disease listed by TCRdb under 2021. Regarding the complete study: Newly diagnosed Graves' disease patients had taken antithyroid drugs for less than 3 months. Persistent Graves' disease patients were compared with newly diagnosed Graves' disease patients by peripheral blood TCR sequencing and RNA sequencing. A total of around 35 samples were covered by TCR sequencing, comprising around 13 persistent and some 20 newly diagnosed Graves' disease patients. The study was conducted in China and was registered as a clinical trial. Summary of the overall study and its limitations: The authors noted that the small sample size was a limitation that may lower accuracy. Patients with persistent disease shared more public clonotypes (over 2,500) than newly diagnosed patients did (around 980). Lower TCR Shannon entropy and fewer highly expanded clones were observed in persistent Graves' disease patients than in newly diagnosed patients, which suggested clonal expansion. Sequencing and analysis were restricted to the TCR beta chain. Because the primary lesion, thyroid tissue, could not be accessed, the study looked at peripheral blood alone.

This clonotype has at least ten counts. Its antigen remains undetermined. Qualities for individual bases were not recorded, and no much larger clone is one base off. The library was built by means of multiplex PCR. Sequencing was performed on an Illumina HiSeq 4000. CDR3 regions were amplified by Arm-PCR with iRepertoire HTBI primers to construct TCR beta libraries. Gel purification was performed on PCR products prior to sequencing. The source study handled its data this way. Gene usage analysis of CDR3 amino acid clonotypes used the approximately 62 TRBV and some 13 TRBJ segments found across samples. COPE and FqMerger were used to merge filtered high-quality paired reads into contigs. Contigs were aligned with BLAST to IMGT TRBV, TRBD and TRBJ reference genes, and CDR3 was defined per IMGT. Clonotypes above 0.1% frequency were classified as highly expanded clones. Shannon entropy served as the measure of repertoire diversity, while the Gini coefficient captured V-J evenness. A clonotype found in more than one individual was treated as public. TCRdb reanalyzed the raw reads on its own, using fastp at Q25 for trimming and MiXCR for clone calling, and kept in-frame beta chains. CDR3 protein duplicates are merged, each entry listing the most common genes and DNA. The authors' filters were not applied to this entry. Across this sample there are roughly 500,000 distinct CDR3 sequences, with roughly 13% seen only once. The ten largest account for roughly a tenth of the sample.

What the time point label conveys for this sample: newly diagnosed GD, antithyroid drugs for less than 3 months. For both TCR sequencing and RNA sequencing, RNA was extracted from PBMCs using TRIzol. The diagnosis of Graves' disease followed American Thyroid Association guidelines. Patients for the study were recruited at an endocrinology department in Xi'an, China. Each patient gave approximately 9 milliliters of peripheral blood, collected in an EDTA anticoagulant tube. Ficoll Paque Plus density gradient separation was used to isolate PBMCs, and no further T cell sorting was done. An Agilent 2100 Bioanalyzer and agarose gel were used to check RNA quality, while a NanoDrop 2000 measured RNA concentration. These same records also appear under a second study, on T cells in Graves' hyperthyroidism and ophthalmopathy. The second study also describes: Stable Graves' hyperthyroidism was defined as no progression to ophthalmopathy during 18 months of follow-up. Hyperthyroidism patients were newly diagnosed, had a disease duration of under 2 months, and were aged 18 to 65 years. Exclusion was applied to patients with uncontrolled infections, other autoimmune diseases, pregnancy or lactation. Clinical symptoms, serum thyroxine and TRAb, thyroid ultrasound, and orbital computed tomography formed the basis for the diagnoses. For the first round of RT-PCR on the TCR CDR3, the HTBI primer set was used together with the Qiagen OneStep RT-PCR kit. Most expanded thyroid clonotypes (frequency above 0.001) were also found in blood, which suggests that blood repertoires may mirror thyroid immune responses. A 13 V-J signature model separated ophthalmopathy from stable hyperthyroidism, with around 88% sensitivity and roughly 82% specificity in cross-validation and 80%/75% in testing. In validation, progression to ophthalmopathy was predicted by the model with roughly 71% sensitivity and 72.22% specificity, a median of about 6 months before onset. To identify TCR V-J signatures that set the groups apart, the researchers used a discovery cohort of about a hundred patients, made up of under 45 with Graves' ophthalmopathy and approximately 57 with stable Graves' hyperthyroidism. Prospective prediction of ophthalmopathy was tested in an independent validation cohort consisting of some 18 hyperthyroidism patients and 15 or so patients who later progressed to ophthalmopathy. The 95 to 100 discovery patients were divided at random into training and test sets in a 7:3 ratio. Thyroid tissue and blood T-cell repertoires from roughly six Graves' hyperthyroidism patients were also compared in the study. After blood sampling, hyperthyroidism patients were treated with methimazole at a starting dose of 30 mg daily, and ophthalmopathy patients were treated with high-dose intravenous methylprednisolone. A second multiplex PCR round built the libraries, followed by size selection and purification. Paired-end sequencing of the libraries was performed with 100 bp reads on an Illumina HiSeq2000. SOAPnuke was used to process the raw data, removing reads that contained adapters or uncalled bases, had a mean Phred below 15, or lacked an exact match to the constant primer or identifier. High-quality paired reads were merged using COPE v1.2.5, and each unique nucleotide sequence was defined as a clonotype. MiTCR v1.1 was used to align the clonotypes against IMGT TRBV, TRBD and TRBJ reference segments. The analysis included only V-J combinations with a frequency above 0.0001, which together covered around 99% of the repertoires. A TCS score was defined as the ratio of F50 (clonal expansion) to E x V (chaos), with BLOSUM62-based TCRdist applied between CDR3 peptides within each V-J. Welch's t-statistics and random forest reduced around 520 V-J features to fewer than 15, which were used in a naive Bayes classifier (R e1071). Sample size was not statistically predetermined, and blinding of investigators to group allocation was not performed. According to the paper, TCR Vbeta CDR3 sequencing was carried out on roughly 130 peripheral blood samples, which came from fewer than 50 ophthalmopathy, 70 to 80 hyperthyroidism and roughly 17 progressor patients.

The specimen was peripheral blood mononuclear cells (PBMCs), collected at new diagnosis, from a patient treated with antithyroid drugs. This clonotype was obtained from a man aged 25 to 45 with Graves disease. Donor details come from another sample of the same person, matched by shared clones.

At the DNA level, the sequence is TGCAGTGCTAGAGAACTTACTAACCCCCTCTACAATGAGCAGTTCTTC. This gives the protein CSARELTNPLYNEQFF. The chain links TRBV20-1 with TRBJ2-1; too little of a D gene remains to name it. V loses 0 bases of germline sequence and J loses 3 bases, and the interval between the two ends is 15 bases. The CDR3 covers 16 residues, taking in both the cysteine and the phenylalanine. Only the CDR3 DNA is retained, 48 bases long and in frame from the first base. CDR1 DFQATT and CDR2 SNEGSKA are derived from the germline V gene (reference sequence).